The rows below give T cell receptor beta chains drawn from one sample of a study of blood T cell repertoires in COVID-19. Assay: immunoSEQ multiplex PCR; the TCRdb copy retains only in-frame clones and omits some. The sample has 300,000 to 400,000 clones; 70% to 90% are singletons. Sequencing was carried out using peripheral blood. These receptors were collected from a human donor in a cohort sampled during active COVID-19. CDR3s include the opening cysteine and the closing phenylalanine or tryptophan. Fields, in order: V gene, clone size, D gene, J gene, CDR3 DNA, CDR3 protein. The D gene is left open where the match is weak. Clone size is not always given. Where it is, it says once, few, many or a class for expanded clones.

TRBV30	-	-	TRBJ2-1	TGTGCCTGGAGTGTCAACGGGTACTCCTACAATGAGCAGTTCTTC	CAWSVNGYSYNEQFF
TRBV20-1	-	-	TRBJ2-7	TGCAGTGCTAGTCCCGACAACCCCTACGAGCAGTACTTC	CSASPDNPYEQYF
TRBV5-8	-	TRBD1	TRBJ2-2	TGTGCCAGCAGCTTGGGGGCAGGGGGCAACACCGGGGAGCTGTTTTTT	CASSLGAGGNTGELFF
TRBV18	-	-	TRBJ1-1	TGTGCCAGCTCACCACAGAGGAACACTGAAGCTTTCTTT	CASSPQRNTEAFF
TRBV6-5	-	TRBD2	TRBJ2-3	TGTGCCAGCAGTAGAGCGGGAGTTGGCACAGATACGCAGTATTTT	CASSRAGVGTDTQYF
TRBV19	once	-	TRBJ1-6	TGTGCCAGTAGTCAGGCCACGAGCTCCTATAATTCACCCCTCCACTTT	CASSQATSSYNSPLHF
TRBV21-1	-	-	TRBJ2-5	TGTGCCAGCAGCCCCGAGGAGAAGCGGGGGGGCTTACAAGAGACCCAGTACTTC	CASSPEEKRGGLQETQYF
TRBV7-2	-	TRBD2	TRBJ2-5	TGTGCCAGCACCCTAAGGCGGCTGAGCGGGAGAGACTGGGAGACCCAGTACTTC	CASTLRRLSGRDWETQYF
TRBV27	-	TRBD2	TRBJ2-3	TGTGCCAGCAGTTCGGGAGGAGGGCAGCTCACAGATACGCAGTATTTT	CASSSGGGQLTDTQYF
TRBV2	-	-	TRBJ2-7	TGTGCCAGCAGTGTCGGGCGGGTCAACGACGAGCAGTACTTC	CASSVGRVNDEQYF
TRBV30	-	TRBD1	TRBJ1-1	TGTGCCTGGAGTGCACCCTCCCGGGGACAGGTGAAGGCTGAAGCTTTCTTT	CAWSAPSRGQVKAEAFF
TRBV10-3	once	-	TRBJ1-4	TGTGCCATCAGTGTTACTGACGGGAGAAGCGGAAAACTGTTTTTT	CAISVTDGRSGKLFF
TRBV28	-	-	TRBJ2-7	TGTGCCAGCAGTTCTAATACAGGTACCGAGCAGTACTTC	CASSSNTGTEQYF
TRBV2	-	TRBD2	TRBJ2-3	TGTGCCAGCTCCCGAGGGACTAGCATGGATACGCAGTATTTT	CASSRGTSMDTQYF
TRBV3-1/TRBV3-2	-	-	TRBJ1-1	TGTGCCAGCAGCAGGGTCTATCGGGGTGAAGCTTTCTTT	CASSRVYRGEAFF
TRBV7-2	-	TRBD1	TRBJ2-2	TGTGCCAGCAGCTTAGCCGGTCCCGGGACAGGGCAGAACGGGGAGCTGTTTTTT	CASSLAGPGTGQNGELFF
TRBV27	-	-	TRBJ1-3	TGTGCCAGCAGTTTAACCGGTCCAGGGCCCAGCTACAGAAACACCATATATTTT	CASSLTGPGPSYRNTIYF
TRBV10-2	-	-	TRBJ2-5	TGCGCCAGCAGTCTGACAGCAGGGACCCAGTACTTC	CASSLTAGTQYF
TRBV5-6	-	TRBD1	TRBJ2-5	TGTGCCAGCAGCCCGGACAGGCGATACCAAGAGACCCAGTACTTC	CASSPDRRYQETQYF
TRBV5-8	-	TRBD2	TRBJ2-1	TGTGCCAGCAGCTTACCCTCACTAGCGGCAACCTACAATGAGCAGTTCTTC	CASSLPSLAATYNEQFF
TRBV2	-	-	TRBJ1-4	TGTGCCAGCAGTCAGCGCCCTAATGAAAAACTGTTTTTT	CASSQRPNEKLFF
TRBV24-1	-	TRBD2	TRBJ2-3	TGTGCCACCAGTGATTCCCGGGGCGGGGGTAGCACAGATACGCAGTATTTT	CATSDSRGGGSTDTQYF
TRBV2	-	-	TRBJ1-1	TGTGCCAGCAACCCAATCGGGGTGAACACTGAAGCTTTCTTT	CASNPIGVNTEAFF
TRBV3-1/TRBV3-2	-	TRBD1	TRBJ1-1	TGTGCCAGCAGCCCCGGGACAGGGGGCTTCGGGGCTTTCTTT	CASSPGTGGFGAFF
TRBV13	once	-	TRBJ2-7	TGTGCCAGCAGCTTATCGCGGCACGAGCAGTACTTC	CASSLSRHEQYF
TRBV5-6	-	-	TRBJ1-5	TGTGCCAGCAGCGACGGGACCTTGGGACAATTTCAGCCCCAGCATTTT	CASSDGTLGQFQPQHF
TRBV5-6	-	-	TRBJ1-1	TGTGCCAGCAGCTACCAGTTTAGGGGTATGAACACTGAAGCTTTCTTT	CASSYQFRGMNTEAFF
TRBV6-6	-	-	TRBJ2-4	TGTGCCAGCAGTTACAGGGGCTTAGCCAAAAACATTCAGTACTTC	CASSYRGLAKNIQYF
TRBV6-1	-	-	TRBJ1-6	TGTGCCAGCAGTGAAGCTGTCCTACTGGCACCCCTCCACTTT	CASSEAVLLAPLHF
TRBV7-8	-	TRBD2	TRBJ2-3	TGTGCCAGCAGCTTGGCGGGAGATGTAGGTACGCAGTATTTT	CASSLAGDVGTQYF
TRBV10-3	-	TRBD2	TRBJ2-7	TGTGCCTCTTTCGGGGGGGTTTTACCCTACGAGCAGTACTTC	CASFGGVLPYEQYF
TRBV7-9	once	TRBD1	TRBJ2-5	TGTGCCAGCAGCCGGACAGGGGAAGAGACCCAGTACTTC	CASSRTGEETQYF
TRBV11-2	-	TRBD2	TRBJ2-7	TGTGCCAGCAGCTTACGAGGTCGGGAGGTGGTAGAGCAGTACTTC	CASSLRGREVVEQYF
TRBV2	-	-	TRBJ1-1	TGTGCCAGCAGTGGACAGATGAACACTGAAGCTTTCTTT	CASSGQMNTEAFF
TRBV2	-	TRBD2	TRBJ2-1	TGTGCCAGCAGCCCGGGACTAGCGGAAGTTCCCCCCTACAATGAGCAGTTCTTC	CASSPGLAEVPPYNEQFF
TRBV6-2/TRBV6-3	few	TRBD2	TRBJ2-1	TGTGCCAGCAGTTACTCTCCTCCTAGCGGACTATACAATGAGCAGTTCTTC	CASSYSPPSGLYNEQFF
TRBV24-1	-	TRBD1	TRBJ2-7	TGTGCCACCAGTGATCCTACGACAGGGGCCTACGAGCAGTACTTC	CATSDPTTGAYEQYF
TRBV2	-	TRBD1	TRBJ2-5	TGTGCCAGCAGGGACGGATGGGACAGGGGAGAGACCCAGTACTTC	CASRDGWDRGETQYF
TRBV2	-	-	TRBJ2-1	TGTGCCAGCAGGGCCGCGACTACCTCCTACAATGAGCAGTTCTTC	CASRAATTSYNEQFF
TRBV4-1	-	-	TRBJ1-4	TGCGCCAGCAGCCAAGAAGGAGGGTTCGGAGAAAAACTGTTTTTT	CASSQEGGFGEKLFF
TRBV5-6	-	-	TRBJ1-2	TGTGCCAGCAGCTTTACAGGGACCTACACCTTC	CASSFTGTYTF
TRBV30	-	TRBD2	TRBJ2-1	TGTGCCTGGAGTCCGGGACTAGCGAGCAATGAGCAGTTCTTC	CAWSPGLASNEQFF
TRBV3-1/TRBV3-2	-	TRBD2	TRBJ2-7	TGTGCCAGCAGCCAATTCGGGAGGAGGGCCGAGCAGTACTTC	CASSQFGRRAEQYF
TRBV27	-	TRBD2	TRBJ2-1	TGTGCCAGCAGTCAAACTAGCGGGCATTACAATGAGCAGTTCTTC	CASSQTSGHYNEQFF
TRBV30	-	-	TRBJ2-1	TGTGCCTGGAGTGTTGTTAGCCCCAATGAGCAGTTCTTC	CAWSVVSPNEQFF
TRBV18	-	-	TRBJ1-3	TGTGCCAGCTCACCTTCCGGGAGCGGCTCTGGAAACACCATATATTTT	CASSPSGSGSGNTIYF
TRBV9	-	TRBD1	TRBJ1-6	TGTGCCAGCAGTGGAACCGGGACAGAGAATTCACCCCTCCACTTT	CASSGTGTENSPLHF
TRBV28	-	-	TRBJ1-5	TGTGCCAGCAGTTTATATGTAAATCCCAATCAGCCCCAGCATTTT	CASSLYVNPNQPQHF
TRBV28	-	-	TRBJ1-1	TGTGCCAGCAGCCCTGCGGGTTACACTGAAGCTTTCTTT	CASSPAGYTEAFF
TRBV5-1	-	TRBD2	TRBJ2-3	TGCGCCAGCAGCTTGGAAAGCGGGGGGGCCTTCGCAGATACGCAGTATTTT	CASSLESGGAFADTQYF
TRBV28	-	-	TRBJ1-5	TGTGCCAGCACTCAGGGGAATCAGCCCCAGCATTTT	CASTQGNQPQHF
TRBV10-3	-	-	TRBJ2-1	TGTGCCATCAGCCTCGACAGCGATGAGCAGTTCTTC	CAISLDSDEQFF
TRBV18	-	-	TRBJ2-1	TGTGCCAGCTCTCAGGCGGGGAACAATGAGCAGTTCTTC	CASSQAGNNEQFF
TRBV5-1	-	-	TRBJ2-3	TGCGCCAGCAGCTTGGGGCTCACAGATACGCAGTATTTT	CASSLGLTDTQYF
TRBV30	-	-	TRBJ1-1	TGTGCCTGCCACCGGGACAAAGCTTTCTTT	CACHRDKAFF
TRBV5-1	-	-	TRBJ2-1	TGCGCCAGCAGCCCCCTAGCTGGTGAGCAGTTCTTC	CASSPLAGEQFF
TRBV15	once	TRBD2	TRBJ2-7	TGTGCCACCAGCAGGGGAGCGGGAGAGGCAACTTTGGGGACCTACGAGCAGTACTTC	CATSRGAGEATLGTYEQYF
TRBV5-1	few	TRBD1	TRBJ2-7	TGCGCCAGCAGCTTGGCGGGACAGGCAGAGCAGTACTTC	CASSLAGQAEQYF
TRBV19	-	-	TRBJ2-7	TGTGCCAGTAGTTCTACAGGCTACGAGCAGTACTTC	CASSSTGYEQYF